The following is a T cell receptor (beta chain) sequence with its context. Its antigen is still unknown. Base qualities were left out, and no much larger clone turns up one base away. Library prep was done by the immunoSEQ multiplex PCR assay. A mixture of 60 forward primers for TCR Vbeta segments and 13 reverse primers for TCR Jbeta segments was used in the multiplex PCR. The CDR3 region of rearranged TCR beta genes was amplified from genomic DNA by a multiplex PCR assay. The Illumina HiSeq System was used to sequence the amplified TCR beta libraries as 87-base-pair reads. Under the source paper's analysis protocol: A later analysis counted 75 million to 100 million unique TCR beta chains across the 650 to 800 repertoires, and roughly 11 million of these chains were shared by at least two donors. A nearest-neighbor algorithm error-corrected the raw reads and collapsed the reads into unique sequences, merging closely related sequences to remove PCR and sequencing errors. Alignment of CDR3 sequences to IMGT reference sequences was used to assign V, D and J gene segments. For a sequence to be retained, a match of at least six nucleotides was required to both a V gene segment and a J gene segment. Rearrangements were classified as productive when the CDR3 lacked stop codons and remained in frame with V and J, and all other rearrangements were classified as non-productive. Following IMGT convention, CDR3 was defined as the stretch from the second conserved V-encoded cysteine to the conserved J-encoded phenylalanine. Sequences without an unambiguous match to a single V gene segment were excluded from the earlier analysis of almost 600 of the donors. In an earlier analysis of 587 of the donors, V segments were called functional above 56.7% productive rearrangements and were called segregating when the between-donor standard deviation exceeded 5%. To diagnose cytomegalovirus status from the catalog of TCR beta chain sequences, a statistical classification framework was built. V and J gene assignment, in a later analysis, came from comparing TCR nucleotide sequences with IMGT/GENE-DB human TR gene sequences. A later analysis assigned CDR3 sequences and most-parsimonious VDJ recombination scenarios with the TCRdist pipeline. In a later analysis, every TCR beta chain was defined by the combination of its CDR3 amino acid sequence and its V-gene family, and reads without a unique V-gene family were dropped. In a later analysis, around 650 highly shared, low-generation-probability nucleotide sequences were removed to address suspected cross-contamination and a sequencing artifact. In a later analysis, a clonal expansion index was calculated for each public chain from normalized within-repertoire ranks of inferred template counts. In a later analysis, generation probabilities were computed with a VDJ recombination model fitted to out-of-frame rearrangements, and the resulting probabilities were checked against IGoR. A later analysis scored TCR-TCR, TCR-HLA and TCR-CMV co-occurrence with hypergeometric tests, applying a repertoire-size bias correction to TCR pairs. In a later analysis, false discovery rates were estimated by permuting HLA or CMV assignments 20 times. In a later analysis, co-occurring TCRs were grouped using DBSCAN, with TCRdist sequence similarity added in when clustering inside HLA-allele-positive subsets. Repertoires with fewer than 30,000 or more than 120,000 public chains were left out of co-occurrence clustering, as were about 5 repertoires with anomalous nucleotide sharing. Imported from immuneACCESS, the table was reduced by TCRdb to in-frame sequences with V and J called. These copies leave out some clones; in studies compared against another copy, an unresolved V gene accounts for under half, and the cause of the remainder is not known. From that table come the V and J calls and clone size; the DNA was used to work out D and trimming. Here the sample has roughly 200,000 clones; 77% occur a single time. The ten largest clones capture roughly 2% of the sample.

The record originates from a study of cytomegalovirus exposure and HLA in healthy donors (dated by TCRdb to about 2017). Regarding the complete study: An earlier analysis of approximately 550 of the donors reported approximately 270 Gb of sequence data and 120 million or so unique TCR beta sequences from about 179 million T cells. Rather than using new phenotypic data, the later analysis identified candidate immune exposures from TCR beta sequences and from how often those sequences occurred across donors. The study aimed to test whether signatures of past pathogen exposure could be identified by cataloging public T cell receptors. In a later genetic analysis, genome-wide SNP genotypes for about 65% of the roughly 700 donors were used, and that subset was treated as a discovery cohort. Along with the approximately 650-subject first cohort, a separate validation cohort of some 130 different subjects was used. The study combined high-throughput TCR immunosequencing, statistical association of individual TCRs with disease status, and machine learning to predict cytomegalovirus infection status. The study profiled the T cell repertoires of some 610 subjects by immunosequencing and related them to cytomegalovirus serostatus. Alongside the repertoire data, information on donor age, sex, ethnicity and CMV serostatus was compiled. About 5 DR-DQ haplotypes were handled as single units for association and clustering, since linkage in the cohort was strong. All discovery cohort repertoires had been generated using a single sequencing platform. A later analysis re-analyzed previously published TCR beta repertoires from 650 to 800 donors and added high-resolution HLA genotyping to study TCR occurrence patterns. Among the roughly 400 genotyped donors, around 81% belonged to the genetic ancestry cluster associated with self-reported Caucasian donors. An early release covering over 500 HLA-typed donors comprised roughly 300 gigabases of sequencing data and around 80 million unique TCR sequences. The number of donors typed differed by locus, with roughly 629-640 for A, B, C, DRB1 and DQB1, around 560 for DQA1, 606 for DPA1, and 400 to 490 for DPB1. Class I and class II HLA loci were covered by the typing at four-digit resolution. An earlier analysis of roughly 580 of the donors used high-throughput TCR beta sequencing to judge whether each TCR beta V gene segment behaved as functional or pseudogenic. Across 300 to 500 genotyped donors of the cohort, an average of roughly 230,000 unique TCR beta nucleotide sequences per donor were sequenced, and roughly a sixth of those sequences were non-productive.

General conclusions and limits of the study: Because HLA typing was missing for some donors at each locus, association tests included only the typed subset. According to a later genetic analysis, donors in an Asian-associated ancestry cluster had fewer N-insertions in productive TCRs than the approximately 650-donor mean. V-gene and J-gene trimming of TCR beta chains was associated with a missense DCLRE1C variant in a later genetic analysis, and the association was replicated in an independent cohort. Some IMGT-functional V segments, including TRBV6-2 and TRBV6-3, could not be distinguished by the 87-base-pair reads and were therefore excluded. Only TCR beta chains were sequenced in this cohort, and the absence of alpha or paired-chain data limited detectable features. A cluster of highly shared sequence variants was judged likely to be a technical artifact of the sequencing pipeline. Broadly in line with IMGT annotations, most TCR beta V segments showed up in productive rearrangements about 87% or about 30% of the time in an earlier analysis of around 550 of the donors. Assigning TCR associations to individual alleles was difficult when HLA alleles, especially DR and DQ, strongly co-occurred. Correlated functional status among segregating V segments might be attributable to linkage disequilibrium, but an unknown experimental factor could not be ruled out. The presence/absence analyses assumed that sequencing depth was roughly uniform across donors, and that assumption may not be true. A few of the identified cytomegalovirus-associated TCR beta chains were confirmed in vitro to be specific for cytomegalovirus antigens. According to a later analysis, TCR association rates differed among HLA loci, with DRB1 alleles showing the most associated TCRs and HLA-C alleles showing the fewest. Most TCR sequences were seen in very few donors, while some public TCRs were found in many individuals. The earlier analysis of some 540 of the donors excluded fewer than 20 rarely observed V segments, including chromosome 9 orphons, because counts were too low. Cytomegalovirus status was reported to be diagnosed by the classifier with high specificity and sensitivity in both the original and validation cohorts. Compared with equally common non-associated chains, HLA-associated TCR beta chains in a later analysis were more clonally expanded and had lower generation probabilities. According to the authors, the approach could potentially be generalized to other disease states and immunological phenotypes. In the study, 150 to 200 TCR beta chains were listed as associated with cytomegalovirus. A further reported finding was that TCR beta sequences accurately predicted the HLA-A and HLA-B alleles for most subjects in the first cohort. A later analysis found that most CMV-associated TCR beta chains appeared HLA-restricted, with HLA associations seemingly driven largely by CMV exposure. A later analysis associated 15,000 to 20,000 TCR beta sequences with specific HLA alleles at a false discovery rate of 0.05. According to a later analysis, parvovirus B19, influenza, CMV and Epstein-Barr virus appeared linked to several top co-occurrence clusters. For the cohort, immune exposure information was limited to CMV serostatus.

The cohort comprised hundreds of healthy bone marrow donors. At the time of sampling, all cohort members were nominally healthy, though unrecorded immune exposures were likely present. The donor tested CMV seropositive, placing the donor among the approximately 290 seropositive members of the cohort. Every donor gave a peripheral blood sample, and the peripheral blood mononuclear cells from that sample were used for TCR beta sequencing. Genomic DNA was extracted from the blood cell samples with the Qiagen DNeasy Blood Extraction Kit. Reading the germline V gene gives CDR1 MNHEY and CDR2 SVGAGI. Counted from cysteine to phenylalanine, this CDR3 has 15 amino acids. The sequence is cut down to CDR3 DNA, 45 bases in frame from base 1. V is clipped by 7 bases and J by 4 bases, and the sequence between their germline boundaries is 19 bases long.

This sequence originates from a woman in her twenties or thirties in good health and CMV-seropositive. This sequence uses TRBV6-5 and TRBJ1-1; TRBD1 is possibly the D segment (5 matching bases). Source material: PBMCs. The CDR3 protein is CASTTPRGGSTEAFF. Read as DNA, the sequence is TGTGCCAGCACCACACCAAGGGGAGGGAGCACTGAAGCTTTCTTT.